This entry lists 23 T cell receptor beta chains sequenced from one sample in a study of tumor-infiltrating lymphocytes in primary liver carcinoma. With a constant-region primer, TCR beta cDNA was made from roughly 500 ng of total RNA. Researchers made the TCR beta libraries by running three nested multiplex PCR rounds with slightly modified ARM-PCR. Researchers ran the first two PCR rounds for roughly 10 cycles each with TRBV1-TRBV30 forward primers and a C-beta reverse primer. One entry per CDR3 protein, called by TCRdb with MiXCR from the multiplex PCR reads. The sample records 330,000 or so distinct CDR3 sequences, roughly two thirds being singletons. Alongside blood RNA obtained from unsorted whole blood, germline DNA was also extracted. Sequencing was done on a sample of peripheral blood. These receptor sequences come from a middle-aged man with primary liver carcinoma and hepatitis B virus infection.

The genes are TRBV12-5 and TRBJ2-3; TRBD1 aligns across 8 bases. The CDR3 covers 16 residues. V lost 4 bases and J lost 4; bases outside the gene matches: 10. From germline, CDR1 is LGHNT and CDR2 FRNRAP. The CDR3 spells CASGSSWTGLADTQYF. The CDR3 DNA reads as TGTGCTAGTGGTTCCTCCTGGACAGGGCTCGCAGATACGCAGTATTTT.

The V call is TRBV7-9, the J call TRBJ2-6; tentative D call: TRBD1 (5 bases). Germline CDR1 and CDR2: SEHNR and FQNEAQ (reference sequence). The CDR3 runs 15 residues. V lost 5 bases and J lost 4, with 12 bases in between. This CDR3 is CASSGQGAGANVLTF. DNA for the CDR3: TGTGCCAGCAGCGGTCAGGGTGCAGGGGCCAACGTCCTGACTTTC.

The chain carries TRBV10-3 and TRBJ1-6; D is perhaps TRBD1 (6 bases). V dropped 6 bases and J dropped 9 bases, with 9 bases sitting between them. CDR1 and CDR2 (germline): ENHRY, SYGVKD. The CDR3 runs 12 residues. As DNA, the CDR3 is TGTGCCATCAGGGGGACACTTTCACCCCTCCACTTT. Translated: CAIRGTLSPLHF.

This clonotype was observed many times. The J gene is TRBJ1-1, the V gene TRBV6-6, with D unresolved. From germline, CDR1 is MNHNY and CDR2 SVGAGI (reference sequence). Trimming took off 0 bases at V and 1 base at J, with 12 bases between the two ends. This CDR3 region has 16 residues. The CDR3 nucleotides are TGTGCCAGCAGTTACTCGGTGGGCAGCTCGAACACTGAAGCTTTCTTT. Amino acid sequence: CASSYSVGSSNTEAFF.

About this clonotype: One end of the junction is discordant with germline, which a read error may explain. The V call is TRBV4-2, the J call TRBJ2-6, with D possibly matching TRBD1 (5 bases). This CDR3 has 15 residues. CDR1 and CDR2 from the germline V gene are LGHNA and YNFKEQ. The CDR3 protein is CASSQDTSGANVPTF. The CDR3 region has the DNA TGTGCCAGCAGCCAAGATACCTCTGGGGCCAACGTCCCGACTTTC.

This clonotype has a count of ten or more. The V gene is TRBV6-2 or TRBV6-3, the J gene TRBJ2-3; TRBD2 matches at 10 bases. The V and J ends lost 10 bases and 0 bases, in that order; junction bases with no gene match: 4. Germline values: CDR1 MNHEY, CDR2 SVGEGT. The CDR3 is made up of 14 amino acids. The CDR3 is CATILAGSTDTQYF. CDR3 in DNA: TGTGCCACCATACTAGCGGGAAGCACAGATACGCAGTATTTT.

Points on this clonotype: This clone may be a read error of a much larger clone one base away. This chain joins TRBV6-2 or TRBV6-3 and TRBJ2-1; 7 bases are a match to TRBD2. The CDR3 spans 13 residues. The junction had 6 bases not matched to a gene; V was cut back by 7 bases and J by 6 bases. The V gene's germline CDR1 is MNHEY and CDR2 SVGEGT. CDR3 in DNA: TGTGCCAGCAAGACTAGCAGCATCAATGAGCAGTTCTTC. Protein product: CASKTSSINEQFF.

Regarding this clonotype: Because it lacks the conserved phenylalanine or tryptophan at the end, this CDR3 is likely a read error. It is unclear where the CDR3 begins or ends on the DNA, so no DNA is shown, and the CDR3 is as TCRdb lists it. The rearrangement links TRBV6-2 or TRBV6-3 to TRBJ2-2; TRBD1 reflects the table's D call only, with no check against the DNA. The CDR3 is 13 residues long, ends included. Germline V CDR1 and CDR2: MNHEY, SVGEGT. The CDR3 here is CASRTGQAGELFL.

Worth noting for this clonotype: The junction departs from the called germline gene at one end, perhaps through a read error. DNA for the CDR3: TGTGCCAGCAGCTTCAACAGGGACACCGAAGCTTCCTTT. It is translated as CASSFNRDTEASF. The chain couples TRBV11-2 to TRBJ1-1; D is possibly TRBD1 (6 bases). Germline CDR1 reads SGHAT; CDR2 reads FQNNGV. This CDR3 is 13 amino acids long.

On this clonotype: Since a much larger clone is just one base distant, this may be a read error. This chain uses TRBV6-2 or TRBV6-3 with TRBJ2-1; perhaps TRBD2 as D (6 bases). Germline CDR1 reads MNHEY; CDR2 reads SVGEGT. The CDR3 runs 13 residues. V dropped 6 bases and J dropped 7 bases, with 13 bases sitting between them. The CDR3 is CASRRDSKNEQFF. As DNA, the CDR3 is TGTGCCAGCAGGAGGGACTCAAAGAATGAGCAGTTCTTC.

A word on this clonotype: In this CDR3 the conserved last residue, phenylalanine or tryptophan, is missing, so a read error is likely. In nucleotides, the CDR3 is TGTGCCACCACTAAGGTAGCTGGATTGAACACCGGGGAGCTGTTTTGT. Translation: CATTKVAGLNTGELFC. The rearrangement links TRBV6-2 or TRBV6-3 to TRBJ2-2; D is ambiguous. V lost 10 bases to trimming and J lost 1 base, with 19 bases between them. The germline gives CDR1 MNHEY, CDR2 SVGEGT. CDR3 length equals 16 residues.

This clonotype has ten or more counts. The V gene is TRBV6-2 or TRBV6-3, the J gene TRBJ1-1; D perhaps matches TRBD1 (6 bases). Germline lookup yields CDR1 MNHEY and CDR2 SVGEGT. The CDR3 has 12 amino acids. The ends were cut back, 5 bases at V and 9 bases at J, with 13 bases in the middle. The CDR3 bases are TGTGCCAGCAGTCAGATGGGGGGCAAAGCTTTCTTT. It specifies CASSQMGGKAFF.

Many counts were recorded for this clonotype. The chain links TRBV6-2 or TRBV6-3 to TRBJ2-7; D could derive from TRBD1 or TRBD2 (5 bases each). Germline CDR1 is MNHEY and CDR2 is SVGEGT. The CDR3 runs to 14 residues. The V and J ends lost 4 bases and 6 bases respectively, with 16 bases between them. The CDR3 DNA sequence: TGTGCCAGCAGTTCATGGACTCCGGGGCGCGAGCAGTACTTC. It is translated as CASSSWTPGREQYF.

This clonotype was picked up many times. The chain's CDR3 is CASSLGGGLTWGEQFF. The CDR3 bases are TGTGCCAGCAGCTTAGGTGGAGGGTTAACCTGGGGTGAGCAGTTCTTC. This chain joins TRBV11-1 and TRBJ2-1, with D perhaps matching TRBD2 (6 bases). The CDR3 has 16 residues. Germline CDR1 is SGHAT and CDR2 is FQDESV (reference sequence). Trimming stripped 1 base from V and 9 bases from J, with 19 bases between.

Many counts were recorded for this clonotype. The chain combines TRBV12-3 or TRBV12-4 with TRBJ2-4, with a tentative D call TRBD1 (5 bases). V was shortened by 0 bases and J by 16 bases, with 13 bases between the two germline ends. This CDR3 is 12 amino acids long. The CDR3 region is CASSLADSSHYF. The CDR3 DNA sequence: TGTGCCAGCAGTTTAGCCGACAGTTCCCACTACTTC.

The chain carries TRBV6-2 or TRBV6-3 and TRBJ2-1; D might be TRBD2 (6 bases). The CDR3 extends over 16 amino acids. Trimming removed 7 bases at V and 4 bases at J, with 20 bases between. Looked up from germline, CDR1 is MNHEY and CDR2 is SVGEGT. CDR3 nucleotide sequence: TGTGCCAGCAACCTAGTGGGAGTGGGGACTTACAATGAGCAGTTCTTC. This codes for CASNLVGVGTYNEQFF.

Concerning this clonotype itself: A clone one base away is much larger, so this may be a read error. This chain uses TRBV29-1 with TRBJ1-4; D not certain. CDR1 and CDR2 (germline): SQVTM, ANQGSEA. The CDR3 covers 13 residues. The CDR3 sequence is CSVELASNEKLLF. The CDR3 nucleotides read TGCAGCGTTGAGCTAGCTAGCAATGAAAAACTGTTATTT.

Notes on this clonotype: The junction and the germline gene differ at one end; a read error may be behind it. The chain couples TRBV11-2 to TRBJ1-2; no reliable D call. CDR3 length: 14 amino acids. Germline-derived CDR1 and CDR2 are SGHAT and FQNNGV. This CDR3 is CASSPIGGNYGYTF. DNA for the CDR3: TGTGCTAGCAGCCCTATCGGTGGTAACTATGGCTACACCTTC.

The rearrangement joins TRBV5-1 to TRBJ2-3; 7 bases line up with TRBD1. CDR3 size: 15 residues. V lost 4 bases and J lost 3; bases outside the gene matches: 8. Germline lookup yields CDR1 SGHRS and CDR2 YFSETQ. CDR3 DNA sequence: TGCGCCAGCAGCCCAGGGGGACAGTGGACAGATACGCAGTATTTT. Protein: CASSPGGQWTDTQYF.

Notes on this clonotype: This clone may be a read error of a much larger clone one base away. The chain links TRBV6-5 to TRBJ1-1; D uncertain. The V gene lost 5 bases and the J gene lost 5 bases, with 15 bases spanning the gap. The CDR3 loop spans 14 amino acids. CDR1 is MNHEY, CDR2 SVGAGI, per germline. CDR3 nucleotide sequence: TGTGCCAGCAGTCCCCTGGGAGGGTGGACTGAAGCTTTCTTT. Translating it yields CASSPLGGWTEAFF.

Comment on this clonotype: Given the absence of the conserved phenylalanine or tryptophan at the CDR3 end, a read error is likely. V usage is TRBV6-6 and J usage is TRBJ1-2; no clear D. Germline V gene lookup returns CDR1 MNHNY and CDR2 SVGAGI (reference sequence). CDR3 length: 13 residues. DNA for the CDR3: TGTACCAGCAGTCCCGGTATGGACTATGGCTACACCTCC. Translating it yields CTSSPGMDYGYTS.

J is TRBJ1-1 and V is TRBV20-1, with D maybe TRBD1 (6 bases). V was trimmed by 6 bases and J by 1 base, leaving 12 bases between them. The CDR3 runs 13 residues. Germline CDR1 and CDR2: DFQATT and SNEGSKA (reference sequence). Here the CDR3 reads CSASGHTNTEAFF. CDR3 in DNA: TGCAGTGCCTCGGGACACACGAACACTGAAGCTTTCTTT.

This chain connects TRBV4-1 to TRBJ2-3, with a weak D call TRBD2 (5 bases). Germline lookup yields CDR1 MGHRA and CDR2 YSYEKL. The CDR3 extends over 15 amino acids. V lost 1 base to trimming and J lost 3 bases, with 11 bases between them. This CDR3 reads CASSQVAGITDTQYF. In DNA, the CDR3 is TGCGCCAGCAGCCAAGTCGCGGGCATAACAGATACGCAGTATTTT.